This T cell receptor beta chain derives from a study of T cell repertoires in cytomegalovirus infection. V was trimmed by 8 bases and J by 6 bases, leaving 5 bases between them. This CDR3 spans 10 amino acids. Germline CDR1 is SEHNR and CDR2 is FQNEAQ (reference sequence). Of note for this clonotype: The antigen remains unidentified.

MiXCR, applied by TCRdb to the reads, yields one record per CDR3 protein. Among some 57,000 distinct CDR3 sequences listed, roughly a third were seen once. This chain joins TRBV7-9 and TRBJ1-5; D unresolved. The sequencing sample was made of PBMCs, sequenced either directly or after in vitro stimulation (not recorded which). The TCR comes from a human donor in good health (CMV status not recorded). Some clones in this sample may be carry-over from other donors' samples. CDR3 bases: TGTGCCAGCGGGGTTCAGCCCCAGCATTTT. Amino acids: CASGVQPQHF.